The T cell receptor (beta chain) under discussion was sequenced for a study of shared clonotypes between healthy human individuals. Findings and caveats of the study: Rarefaction exposed incomplete sorted-subset sequencing despite large depth.

Nashville, Tennessee was home to all donors, who were Caucasian adults. This CDR3 spans 14 amino acids. From germline, CDR1 is MDHEN and CDR2 SYDVKM. The V and J ends lost 2 bases and 2 bases respectively, with 9 bases between them. In regard to this clone: Its cognate antigen is unknown.

Investigators spread the genomic DNA of each subset evenly over several immunoSEQ plates. Assay: immunoSEQ multiplex PCR; the TCRdb copy retains only in-frame clones and omits some. This sample has approximately 1.5 million clones, with about 98.5% found just once. The chain joins TRBV28 to TRBJ2-5; D uncertain. The specimen was naive CD4+ T cells sorted from blood. Subset meaning: CD45RA+ positively selected. The TCR originated in a man aged 25-45 years in good health. The CDR3 spells CASSLGGGQETQYF. Here the CDR3 DNA reads TGTGCCAGCAGTTTAGGTGGTGGGCAAGAGACCCAGTACTTC. Full variable domain (remainder filled in from reference TRBV28 and TRBJ2-5): DVKVTQSSRYLVKRTGEKVFLECVQDMDHENMFWYRQDPGLGLRLIYFSYDVKMKEKGDIPEGYSVSREKKERFSLILESASTNQTSMYLCASSLGGGQETQYFGPGTRLLVL.